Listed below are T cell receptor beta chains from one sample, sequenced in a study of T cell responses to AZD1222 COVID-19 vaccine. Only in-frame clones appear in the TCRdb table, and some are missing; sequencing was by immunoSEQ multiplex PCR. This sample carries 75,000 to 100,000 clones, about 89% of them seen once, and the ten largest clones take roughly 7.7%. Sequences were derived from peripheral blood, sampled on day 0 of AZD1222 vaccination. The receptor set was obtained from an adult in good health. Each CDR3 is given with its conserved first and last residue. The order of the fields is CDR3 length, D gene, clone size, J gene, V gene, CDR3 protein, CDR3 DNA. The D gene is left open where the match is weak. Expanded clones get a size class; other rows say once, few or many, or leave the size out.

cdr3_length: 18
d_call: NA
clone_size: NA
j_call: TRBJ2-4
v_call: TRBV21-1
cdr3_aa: CASSGRGRSGTAKNIQYF
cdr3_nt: TGTGCCAGCAGCGGGAGGGGGCGGAGCGGAACCGCCAAAAACATTCAGTACTTC

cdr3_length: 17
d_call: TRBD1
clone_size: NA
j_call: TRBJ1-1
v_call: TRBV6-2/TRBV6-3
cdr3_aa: CASSYLPPWDRVTEAFF
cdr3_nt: TGTGCCAGCAGTTACTTACCCCCCTGGGACAGGGTCACTGAAGCTTTCTTT

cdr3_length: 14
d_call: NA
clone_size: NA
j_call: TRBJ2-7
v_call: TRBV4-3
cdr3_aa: CASSQDRVAYEQYF
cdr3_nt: TGCGCCAGCAGCCAAGACCGGGTTGCCTACGAGCAGTACTTC

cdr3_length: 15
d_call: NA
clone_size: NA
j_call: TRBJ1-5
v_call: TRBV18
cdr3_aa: CASSPSPYSNQPQHF
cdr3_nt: TGTGCCAGCTCACCATCCCCTTATAGCAATCAGCCCCAGCATTTT

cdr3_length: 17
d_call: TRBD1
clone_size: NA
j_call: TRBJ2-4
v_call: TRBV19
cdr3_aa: CASSRGQDVRTGNIQYF
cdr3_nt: TGTGCCAGTAGTAGAGGACAGGACGTTAGGACGGGAAACATTCAGTACTTC

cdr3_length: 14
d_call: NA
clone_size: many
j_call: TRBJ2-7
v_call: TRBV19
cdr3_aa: CASSIGQVAYEQYF
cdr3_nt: TGTGCCAGTAGTATCGGGCAGGTAGCCTACGAGCAGTACTTC

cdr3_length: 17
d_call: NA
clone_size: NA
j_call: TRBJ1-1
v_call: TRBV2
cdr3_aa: CASSEVPLGQGYTEAFF
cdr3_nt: TGTGCCAGCAGTGAAGTTCCCCTTGGGCAGGGATACACTGAAGCTTTCTTT

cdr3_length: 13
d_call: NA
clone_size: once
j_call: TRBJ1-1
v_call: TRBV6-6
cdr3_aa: CASTRDGYTEAFF
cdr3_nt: TGTGCCAGCACCCGTGACGGTTACACTGAAGCTTTCTTT

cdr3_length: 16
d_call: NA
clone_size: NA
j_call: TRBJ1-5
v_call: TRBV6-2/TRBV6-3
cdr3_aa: CASSPRDQGRNQPQHF
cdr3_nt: TGTGCCAGCAGCCCCCGGGACCAGGGACGCAATCAGCCCCAGCATTTT

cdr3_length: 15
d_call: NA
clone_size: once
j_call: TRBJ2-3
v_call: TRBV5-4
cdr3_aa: CALMERQGSTDTQYF
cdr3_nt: TGTGCCCTCATGGAGCGGCAGGGAAGCACAGATACGCAGTATTTT

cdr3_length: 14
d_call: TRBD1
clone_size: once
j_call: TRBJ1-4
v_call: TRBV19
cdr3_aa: CASRMTGGSEKLFF
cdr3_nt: TGTGCCAGTAGAATGACAGGGGGCAGTGAAAAACTGTTTTTT

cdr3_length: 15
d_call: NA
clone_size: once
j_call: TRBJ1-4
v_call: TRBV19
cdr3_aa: CASSRYGTAGEKLFF
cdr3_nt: TGTGCCAGTAGTCGCTACGGGACGGCCGGTGAAAAACTGTTTTTT

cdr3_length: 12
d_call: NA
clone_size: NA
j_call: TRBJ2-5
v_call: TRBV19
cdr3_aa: CASSSDQETQYF
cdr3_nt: TGTGCCAGTAGTTCGGATCAAGAGACCCAGTACTTC

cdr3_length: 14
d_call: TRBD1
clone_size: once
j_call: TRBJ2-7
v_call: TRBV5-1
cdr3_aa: CASSPPGTVYEQYF
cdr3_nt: TGCGCCAGCAGCCCACCCGGGACAGTTTACGAGCAGTACTTC

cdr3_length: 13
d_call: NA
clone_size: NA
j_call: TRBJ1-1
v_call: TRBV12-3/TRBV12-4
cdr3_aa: CASSTVVNTEAFF
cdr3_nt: TGTGCCAGCAGTACTGTAGTGAACACTGAAGCTTTCTTT

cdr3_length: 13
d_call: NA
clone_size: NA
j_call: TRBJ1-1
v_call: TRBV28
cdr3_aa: CASTRGGDTEAFF
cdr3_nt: TGTGCCAGCACCCGAGGAGGGGACACTGAAGCTTTCTTT

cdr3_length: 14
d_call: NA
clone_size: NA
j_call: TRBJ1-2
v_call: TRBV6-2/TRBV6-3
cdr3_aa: CASSPTLKSGGYTF
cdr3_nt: TGTGCCAGCAGTCCGACATTAAAATCGGGTGGCTACACCTTC

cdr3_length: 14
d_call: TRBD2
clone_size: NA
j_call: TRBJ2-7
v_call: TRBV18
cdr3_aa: CASSPSGHSYEQYF
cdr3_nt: TGTGCCAGCTCACCTAGCGGGCACTCCTACGAGCAGTACTTC

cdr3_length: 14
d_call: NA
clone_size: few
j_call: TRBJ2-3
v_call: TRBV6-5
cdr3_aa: CASSYRRSTDTQYF
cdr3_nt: TGTGCCAGCAGTTACCGGCGCAGCACAGATACGCAGTATTTT

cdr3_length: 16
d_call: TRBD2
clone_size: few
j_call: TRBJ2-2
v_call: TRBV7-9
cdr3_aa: CASNNPGTTNTGELFF
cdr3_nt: TGTGCCAGCAACAACCCCGGGACTACGAACACCGGGGAGCTGTTTTTT

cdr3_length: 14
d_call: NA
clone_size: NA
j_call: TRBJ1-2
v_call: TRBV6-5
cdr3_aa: CASSPTGRDYGYTF
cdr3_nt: TGTGCCAGCAGTCCCACAGGGCGTGACTATGGCTACACCTTC

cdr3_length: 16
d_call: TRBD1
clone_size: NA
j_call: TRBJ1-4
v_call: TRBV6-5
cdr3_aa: CASSYSGQAEYEKLFF
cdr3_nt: TGTGCCAGCAGTTACTCGGGACAGGCGGAATATGAAAAACTGTTTTTT

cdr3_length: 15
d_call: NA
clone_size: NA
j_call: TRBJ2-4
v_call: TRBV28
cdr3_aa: CASSTGTLAKNIQYF
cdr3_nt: TGTGCCAGCAGTACCGGGACCCTAGCCAAAAACATTCAGTACTTC

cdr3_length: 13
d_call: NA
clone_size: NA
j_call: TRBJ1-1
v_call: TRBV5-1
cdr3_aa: CASRELWNTEAFF
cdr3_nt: TGCGCCAGCAGGGAACTGTGGAACACTGAAGCTTTCTTT

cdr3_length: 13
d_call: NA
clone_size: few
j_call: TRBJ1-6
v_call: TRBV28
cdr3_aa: CAGAGTGDSPLHF
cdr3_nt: TGTGCCGGCGCCGGGACGGGTGATTCACCCCTCCACTTT

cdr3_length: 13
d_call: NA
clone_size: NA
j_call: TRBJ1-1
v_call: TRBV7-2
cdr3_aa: CASRAPPGTEAFF
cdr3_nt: TGTGCCAGCAGGGCCCCCCCGGGCACTGAAGCTTTCTTT

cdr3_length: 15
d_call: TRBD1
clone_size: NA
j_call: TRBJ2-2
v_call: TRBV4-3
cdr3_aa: CASGTGGAGTGELFF
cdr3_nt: TGCGCCAGCGGTACAGGGGGCGCCGGGACCGGGGAGCTGTTTTTT

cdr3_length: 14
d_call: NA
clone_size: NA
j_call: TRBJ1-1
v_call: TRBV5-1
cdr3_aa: CASSPDLGGAEAFF
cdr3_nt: TGCGCCAGCAGCCCCGACCTGGGGGGGGCTGAAGCTTTCTTT

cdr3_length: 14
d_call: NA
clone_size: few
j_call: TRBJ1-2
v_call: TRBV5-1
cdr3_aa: CASSLGREAYGYTF
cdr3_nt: TGCGCCAGCAGCTTGGGTAGGGAAGCGTATGGCTACACCTTC

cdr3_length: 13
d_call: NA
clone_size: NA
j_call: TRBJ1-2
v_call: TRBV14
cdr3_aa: CASSLMVNYGYTF
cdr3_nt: TGTGCCAGCAGCCTCATGGTAAACTATGGCTACACCTTC

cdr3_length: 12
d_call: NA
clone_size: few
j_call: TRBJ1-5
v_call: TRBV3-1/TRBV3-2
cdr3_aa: CASSHQGQPQHF
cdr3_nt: TGTGCCAGCAGCCACCAGGGGCAGCCCCAGCATTTT

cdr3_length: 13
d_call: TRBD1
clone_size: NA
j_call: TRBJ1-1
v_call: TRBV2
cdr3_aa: CASKGTANTEAFF
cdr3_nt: TGTGCCAGCAAAGGGACAGCGAACACTGAAGCTTTCTTT

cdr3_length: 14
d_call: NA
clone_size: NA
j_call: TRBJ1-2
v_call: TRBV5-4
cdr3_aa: CASSFGGNNYGYTF
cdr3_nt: TGTGCCAGCAGCTTCGGGGGGAACAACTATGGCTACACCTTC

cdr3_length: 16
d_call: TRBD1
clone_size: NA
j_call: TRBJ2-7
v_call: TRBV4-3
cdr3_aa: CASSQDRAGGEYEQYF
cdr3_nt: TGCGCCAGCAGCCAAGATCGAGCAGGGGGCGAGTACGAGCAGTACTTC

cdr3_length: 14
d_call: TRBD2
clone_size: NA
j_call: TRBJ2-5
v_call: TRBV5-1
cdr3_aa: CASSLFLAGETQYF
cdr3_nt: TGCGCCAGCAGCTTGTTTCTAGCGGGAGAGACCCAGTACTTC

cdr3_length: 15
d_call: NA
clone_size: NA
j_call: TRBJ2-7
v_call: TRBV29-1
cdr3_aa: CSVAVNRGPSYEQYF
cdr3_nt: TGCAGCGTTGCTGTGAACCGGGGACCCTCCTACGAGCAGTACTTC

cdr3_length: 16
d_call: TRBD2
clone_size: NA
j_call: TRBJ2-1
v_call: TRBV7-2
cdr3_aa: CASKKLAASSYNEQFF
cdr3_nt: TGTGCCAGCAAAAAACTAGCGGCGAGCTCCTACAATGAGCAGTTCTTC

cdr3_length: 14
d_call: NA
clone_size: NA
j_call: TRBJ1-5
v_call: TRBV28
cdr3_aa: CASSSSGLDQPQHF
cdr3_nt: TGTGCCAGCAGTTCCTCAGGTTTAGATCAGCCCCAGCATTTT

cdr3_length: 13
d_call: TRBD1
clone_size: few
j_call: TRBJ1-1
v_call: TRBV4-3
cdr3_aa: CASSLTGDTEAFF
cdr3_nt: TGCGCCAGCAGCCTCACAGGGGACACTGAAGCTTTCTTT

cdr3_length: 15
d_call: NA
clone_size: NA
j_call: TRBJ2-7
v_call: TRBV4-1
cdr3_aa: CASSQGADYSYEQYF
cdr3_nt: TGCGCCAGCAGCCAAGGCGCGGATTACTCCTACGAGCAGTACTTC

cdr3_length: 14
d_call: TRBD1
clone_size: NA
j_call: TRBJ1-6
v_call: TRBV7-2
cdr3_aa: CASSTGQGYSPLHF
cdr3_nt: TGTGCCAGCAGCACTGGACAGGGGTATTCACCCCTCCACTTT

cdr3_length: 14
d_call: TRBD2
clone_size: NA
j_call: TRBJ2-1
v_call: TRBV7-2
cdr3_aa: CASASGGANNEQFF
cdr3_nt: TGTGCCAGCGCCAGCGGGGGGGCCAACAATGAGCAGTTCTTC

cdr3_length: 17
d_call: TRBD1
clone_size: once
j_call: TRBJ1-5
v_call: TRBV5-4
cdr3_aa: CASSLGPGQGENQPQHF
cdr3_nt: TGTGCCAGCAGCTTAGGGCCGGGACAGGGGGAGAATCAGCCCCAGCATTTT

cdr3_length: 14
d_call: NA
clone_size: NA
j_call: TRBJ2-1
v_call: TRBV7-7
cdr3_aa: CASSLGGYYNEQFF
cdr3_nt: TGTGCTAGCAGCTTAGGCGGGTACTACAATGAGCAGTTCTTC

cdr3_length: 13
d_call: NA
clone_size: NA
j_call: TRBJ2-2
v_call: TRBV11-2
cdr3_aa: CASSLDWVGELFF
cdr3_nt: TGTGCCAGCAGCTTAGATTGGGTCGGGGAGCTGTTTTTT

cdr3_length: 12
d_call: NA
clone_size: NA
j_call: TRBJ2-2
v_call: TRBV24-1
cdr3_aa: CATTANTGELFF
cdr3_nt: TGTGCCACGACTGCGAACACCGGGGAGCTGTTTTTT

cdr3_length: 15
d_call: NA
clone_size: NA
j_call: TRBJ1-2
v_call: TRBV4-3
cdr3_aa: CASSQDWARGLGYTF
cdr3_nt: TGCGCCAGCAGCCAAGATTGGGCTAGAGGGCTCGGCTACACCTTC

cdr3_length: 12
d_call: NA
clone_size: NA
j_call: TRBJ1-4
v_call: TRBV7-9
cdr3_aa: CASSAHGVELFF
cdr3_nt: TGTGCCAGCAGCGCCCATGGGGTTGAACTGTTTTTT

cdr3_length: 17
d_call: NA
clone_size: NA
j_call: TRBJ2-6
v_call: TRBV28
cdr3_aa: CASTFGGLLSGANVLTF
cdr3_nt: TGTGCCAGCACCTTCGGAGGGCTACTCTCTGGGGCCAACGTCCTGACTTTC

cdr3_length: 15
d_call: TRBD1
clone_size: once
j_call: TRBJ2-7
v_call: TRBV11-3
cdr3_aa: CASSSAGGLLDEQYF
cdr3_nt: TGTGCCAGCAGCTCAGCAGGGGGCTTGTTAGACGAGCAGTACTTC

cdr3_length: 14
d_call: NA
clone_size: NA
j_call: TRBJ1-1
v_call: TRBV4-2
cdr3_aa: CASSQDWGNTEAFF
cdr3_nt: TGTGCCAGCAGCCAAGATTGGGGCAACACTGAAGCTTTCTTT